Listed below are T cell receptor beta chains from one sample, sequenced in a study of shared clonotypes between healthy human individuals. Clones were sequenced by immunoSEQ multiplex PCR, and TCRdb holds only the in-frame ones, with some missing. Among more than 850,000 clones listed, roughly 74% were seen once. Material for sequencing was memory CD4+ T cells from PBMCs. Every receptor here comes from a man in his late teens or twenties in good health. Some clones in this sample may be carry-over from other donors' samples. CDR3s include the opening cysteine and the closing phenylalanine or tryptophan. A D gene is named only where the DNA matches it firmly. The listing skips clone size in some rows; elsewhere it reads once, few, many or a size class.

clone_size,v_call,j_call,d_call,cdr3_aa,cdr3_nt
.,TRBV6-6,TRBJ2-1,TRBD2,CASSFAGGAYNEQFF,TGTGCCAGCAGTTTTGCGGGAGGGGCCTACAATGAGCAGTTCTTC
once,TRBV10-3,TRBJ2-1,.,CAIMGDYNEQFF,TGTGCCATCATGGGGGACTACAATGAGCAGTTCTTC
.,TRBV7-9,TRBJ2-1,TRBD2,CASSHRDYPYNEQFF,TGTGCCAGCAGCCACCGGGACTACCCTTACAATGAGCAGTTCTTC
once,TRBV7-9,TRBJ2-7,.,CASSPPGGSYEQYF,TGTGCCAGCAGCCCCCCTGGCGGTTCCTACGAGCAGTACTTC
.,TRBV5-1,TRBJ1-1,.,CASSPTPPTPLMNTEAFF,TGCGCCAGCAGCCCAACCCCCCCCACACCATTAATGAACACTGAAGCTTTCTTT
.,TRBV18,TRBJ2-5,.,CASSTGMRETQYF,TGTGCCAGCTCCACAGGGATGCGAGAGACCCAGTACTTC
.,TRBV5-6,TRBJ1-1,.,CASSLTRNTEAFF,TGTGCCAGCAGCTTGACTAGGAACACTGAAGCTTTCTTT
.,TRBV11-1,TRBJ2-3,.,CASSVRGGTDTQYF,TGTGCCAGCAGCGTCAGGGGAGGCACAGATACGCAGTATTTT
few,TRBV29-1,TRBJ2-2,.,CSVTRDIFTGELFF,TGCAGCGTGACCCGGGACATCTTCACCGGGGAGCTGTTTTTT
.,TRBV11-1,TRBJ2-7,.,CASSSVRGETYEQYF,TGTGCCAGCAGCTCCGTTAGGGGGGAGACCTACGAGCAGTACTTC
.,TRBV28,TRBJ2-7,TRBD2,CASSFPGTSVYEQYF,TGTGCCAGCAGTTTTCCCGGGACTAGCGTCTACGAGCAGTACTTC
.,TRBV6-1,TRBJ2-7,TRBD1,CASSEGGGAYEQYF,TGTGCCAGCAGTGAAGGAGGGGGCGCCTACGAGCAGTACTTC
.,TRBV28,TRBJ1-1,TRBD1,CASSPTGGRAFF,TGTGCCAGCAGTCCCACAGGGGGACGAGCTTTCTTT
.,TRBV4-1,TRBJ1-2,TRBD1,CASSQDLAQGIYGYTF,TGCGCCAGCAGCCAAGATCTTGCACAGGGGATCTATGGCTACACCTTC
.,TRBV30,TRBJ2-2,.,CAWQPPAGATGELFF,TGTGCCTGGCAACCCCCGGCGGGGGCCACCGGGGAGCTGTTTTTT
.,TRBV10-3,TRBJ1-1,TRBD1,CAISERQGKGVTEAFF,TGTGCCATCAGTGAACGACAGGGGAAGGGAGTGACTGAAGCTTTCTTT
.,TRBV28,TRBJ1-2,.,CASRSGQSGGYTF,TGTGCCAGCAGATCGGGCCAAAGCGGGGGCTACACCTTC
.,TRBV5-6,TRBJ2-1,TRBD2,CASVRLAGRNEQFF,TGTGCCAGCGTGCGACTAGCGGGACGGAATGAGCAGTTCTTC
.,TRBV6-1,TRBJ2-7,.,CASERLETYEQYF,TGTGCCAGCGAGAGACTAGAAACCTACGAGCAGTACTTC
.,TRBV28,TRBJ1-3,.,CASSLVRTVGNTIYF,TGTGCCAGCAGTTTGGTCCGGACCGTGGGAAACACCATATATTTT
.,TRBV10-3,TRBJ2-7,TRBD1,CAIRPGQSYEQYF,TGTGCCATCAGGCCGGGACAGTCCTACGAGCAGTACTTC
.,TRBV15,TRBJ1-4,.,CATSRETPWEKLFF,TGTGCCACCAGCAGAGAGACCCCTTGGGAAAAACTGTTTTTT
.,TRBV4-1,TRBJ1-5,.,CASSLPTRNQPQHF,TGCGCCAGCAGCCTCCCGACCAGAAATCAGCCCCAGCATTTT
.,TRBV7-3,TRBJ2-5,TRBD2,CASSHGLGETQYF,TGTGCCAGCAGTCACGGACTAGGGGAGACCCAGTACTTC
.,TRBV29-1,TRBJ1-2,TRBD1,CTVEGRGQNYGYTF,TGCACCGTAGAAGGCAGGGGGCAGAACTATGGCTACACCTTC
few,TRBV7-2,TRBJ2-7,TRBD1,CASSLAEDRGLYEQYF,TGTGCCAGCAGCTTAGCGGAGGACAGGGGGCTTTACGAGCAGTACTTC
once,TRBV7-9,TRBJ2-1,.,CASSFRSPTYNEQFF,TGTGCCAGCAGCTTCCGTTCCCCGACCTACAATGAGCAGTTCTTC
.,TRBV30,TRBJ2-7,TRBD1,CAWSFFRDRGSEQYF,TGTGCCTGGAGTTTCTTCCGGGACAGGGGTAGCGAGCAGTACTTC
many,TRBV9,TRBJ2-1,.,CASSVGPDDEQFF,TGTGCCAGCAGCGTTGGGCCGGACGACGAGCAGTTCTTC
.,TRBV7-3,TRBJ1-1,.,CASSLTEFTEAFF,TGTGCCAGCAGCTTAACGGAATTCACTGAAGCTTTCTTT
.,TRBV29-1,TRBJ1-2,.,CSGGTSVNYGYTF,TGCAGCGGCGGGACCTCTGTTAACTATGGCTACACCTTC
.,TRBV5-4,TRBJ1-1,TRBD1,CASSSTTGPNTEAFF,TGTGCCAGCAGCTCGACGACAGGGCCGAACACTGAAGCTTTCTTT
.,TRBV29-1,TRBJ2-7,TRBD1,CSAEGDRAYEQYF,TGCAGCGCCGAAGGGGACAGGGCCTACGAGCAGTACTTC
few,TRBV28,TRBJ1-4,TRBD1,CASSETGGGEKLFF,TGTGCCAGCAGCGAGACAGGGGGCGGTGAAAAACTGTTTTTT
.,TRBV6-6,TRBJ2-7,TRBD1,CASKSTGGRDEQYF,TGTGCCAGCAAATCTACAGGGGGCCGGGACGAGCAGTACTTC
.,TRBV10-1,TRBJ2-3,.,CASSEGLTSSDTQYF,TGCGCCAGCAGTGAAGGGTTGACTAGTTCGGATACGCAGTATTTT